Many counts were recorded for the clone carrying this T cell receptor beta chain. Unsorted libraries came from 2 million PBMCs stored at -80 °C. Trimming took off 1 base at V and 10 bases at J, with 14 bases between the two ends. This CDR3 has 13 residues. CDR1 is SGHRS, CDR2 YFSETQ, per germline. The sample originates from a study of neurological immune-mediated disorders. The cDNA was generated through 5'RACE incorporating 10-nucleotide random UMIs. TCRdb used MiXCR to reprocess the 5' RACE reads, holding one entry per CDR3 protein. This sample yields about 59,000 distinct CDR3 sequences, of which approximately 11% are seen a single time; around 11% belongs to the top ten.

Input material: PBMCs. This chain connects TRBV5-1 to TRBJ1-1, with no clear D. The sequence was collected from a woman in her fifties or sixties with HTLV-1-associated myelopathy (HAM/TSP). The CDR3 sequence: CASSLIEGQGAFF. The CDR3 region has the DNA TGCGCCAGCAGCTTGATAGAAGGCCAAGGAGCTTTCTTT. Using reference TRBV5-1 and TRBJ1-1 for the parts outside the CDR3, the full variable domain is KAGVTQTPRYLIKTRGQQVTLSCSPISGHRSVSWYQQTPGQGLQFLFEYFSETQRNKGNFPGRFSGRQFSNSRSEMNVSTLELGDSALYLCASSLIEGQGAFFGQGTRLTVV.